This T cell receptor beta chain was recovered during a study of response to subunit inactivated influenza vaccine (dated by TCRdb to 2016 to 2019). Regarding the study in general: Deep quantitative profiling of the T cell receptor repertoire was used in the study to follow responses to a trivalent subunit inactivated influenza vaccine. Summary of the overall study and its limitations: The authors suggested that each seasonal influenza vaccination may recruit only a limited number of new T cells.

This clonotype was counted a few times. Its cognate antigen has yet to be identified. No base quality information exists; no much larger clone differs at one position. The receptor library was made with RT-PCR. The run used an Illumina HiSeq 2500. Using fastp trimming at Q25 and MiXCR clonotype assembly, TCRdb reanalyzed the public sequencing data and kept in-frame beta chains. When rows share a CDR3 protein, they turn into one entry using the most common DNA and genes. The sample yields approximately 680,000 distinct CDR3 sequences; around a sixth were counted once. The biggest ten clones account for around a tenth of the sample. Sequencing used PBMCs from blood, obtained roughly 12 days after vaccination. This sequence originates from a man in his forties or fifties who received an inactivated influenza vaccine. Donor details come from another sample of the same person, matched by shared clones.

The CDR3 region has the sequence CASSLWDRSSGNTIYF. The sequenced DNA: TGTGCCAGCAGCTTGTGGGACAGGAGCTCTGGAAACACCATATATTTT. The V gene is TRBV7-9 and the J gene is TRBJ1-3; the junction holds 8 bases that match TRBD1. The CDR3 runs 16 residues from the cysteine to the phenylalanine. Here the CDR3 DNA is all that survives: 48 bases in frame from base 1. V trim: 3 bases; J trim: 0 bases; unmatched bases: 4. CDR1 and CDR2, per the germline V gene (reference sequence), are SEHNR and FQNEAQ.